The present TCR beta chain was sequenced within a study of graft-versus-host responses after intestinal transplantation. Trimming pared 2 bases from V and 5 bases from J, leaving 15 bases between. CDR1 and CDR2 from the germline V gene are KGHSH and LQKENI. The CDR3 is 15 residues long. Each mixed lymphocyte reaction held about 200,000 CFSE-labeled responders and about 200,000 irradiated violet-dye-labeled stimulators. The protocol was immunoSEQ multiplex PCR, while the TCRdb copy is restricted to in-frame clones and leaves out a portion. The table includes 6,500 to 7,500 clones, about 33% detected once.

The chain recombines TRBV18 with TRBJ1-2; perhaps TRBD1 as D (5 bases). The starting material was alloreactive CD8+ T cells from a mixed lymphocyte reaction culture, obtained before transplantation. The subset: CFSE-low proliferating T cells sorted from roughly six-day pre-transplant mixed lymphocyte reaction (GvH or HvG direction). The TCR comes from a human patient who was an organ donor for intestinal transplantation. The CDR3 DNA follows: TGTGCCAGCTCACCAACTCTTAGGGGCTGGTATGGCTACACCTTC. Amino acid sequence: CASSPTLRGWYGYTF. Complete variable domain (other parts from reference TRBV18 and TRBJ1-2): NAGVMQNPRHLVRRRGQEARLRCSPMKGHSHVYWYRQLPEEGLKFMVYLQKENIIDESGMPKERFSAEFPKEGPSILRIQQVVRGDSAAYFCASSPTLRGWYGYTFGSGTRLTVV.